The source of this T cell receptor (beta chain) is a study of chemoradiotherapy in HPV16-positive cancers. Germline V gene sequence: CDR1 SGDLS, CDR2 YYNGEE. The CDR3 runs to 15 residues. The J segment lost 2 bases and the V segment lost 3 bases, leaving 7 bases of the junction unmatched. Some clones are missing from TCRdb's copy, which holds only in-frame ones; the method was immunoSEQ multiplex PCR. The sample carries approximately 1,500 clones, just under 75% recorded once. The material was tumor tissue, obtained from a patient who underwent chemoradiotherapy. The chain joins TRBV9 to TRBJ2-7; 8 positions match TRBD1. The TCR comes from a human donor with HPV-associated anogenital cancer. This CDR3 is CASSAPGTGAYEQYF. CDR3 DNA sequence: TGTGCCAGCAGCGCACCCGGGACAGGCGCCTACGAGCAGTACTTC.